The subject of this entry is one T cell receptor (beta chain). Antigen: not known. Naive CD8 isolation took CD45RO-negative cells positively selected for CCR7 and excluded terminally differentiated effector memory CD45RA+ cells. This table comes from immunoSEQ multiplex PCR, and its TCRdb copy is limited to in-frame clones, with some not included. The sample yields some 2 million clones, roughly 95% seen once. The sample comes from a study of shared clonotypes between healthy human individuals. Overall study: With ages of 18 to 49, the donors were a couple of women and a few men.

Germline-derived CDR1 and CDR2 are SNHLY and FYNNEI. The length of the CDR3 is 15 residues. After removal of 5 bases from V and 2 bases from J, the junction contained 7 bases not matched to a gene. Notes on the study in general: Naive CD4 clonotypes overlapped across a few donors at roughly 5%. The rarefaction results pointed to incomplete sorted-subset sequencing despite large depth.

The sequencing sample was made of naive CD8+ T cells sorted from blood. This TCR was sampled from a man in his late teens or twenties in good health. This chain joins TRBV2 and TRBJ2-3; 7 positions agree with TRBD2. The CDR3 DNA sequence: TGTGCCAGCAGTTACGGGACTACTAACACAGATACGCAGTATTTT. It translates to CASSYGTTNTDTQYF.